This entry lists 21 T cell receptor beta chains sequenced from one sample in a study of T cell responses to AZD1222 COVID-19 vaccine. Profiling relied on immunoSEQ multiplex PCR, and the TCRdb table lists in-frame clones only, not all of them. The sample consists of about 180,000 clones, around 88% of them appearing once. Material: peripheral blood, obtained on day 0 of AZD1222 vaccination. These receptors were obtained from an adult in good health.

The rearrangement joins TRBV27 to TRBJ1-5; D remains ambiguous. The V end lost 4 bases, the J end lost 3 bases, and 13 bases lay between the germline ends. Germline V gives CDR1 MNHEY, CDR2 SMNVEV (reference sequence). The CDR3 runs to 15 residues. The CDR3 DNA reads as TGTGCCAGCAGTTCGCGGGGAGGGATCAATCAGCCCCAGCATTTT. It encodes CASSSRGGINQPQHF.

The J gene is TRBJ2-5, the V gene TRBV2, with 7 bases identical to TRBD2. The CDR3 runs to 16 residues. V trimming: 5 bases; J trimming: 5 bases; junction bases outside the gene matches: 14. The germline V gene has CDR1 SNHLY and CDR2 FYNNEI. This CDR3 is CASSWRGSGTDETQYF. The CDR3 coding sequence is TGTGCCAGCAGTTGGAGGGGCAGCGGGACTGACGAGACCCAGTACTTC.

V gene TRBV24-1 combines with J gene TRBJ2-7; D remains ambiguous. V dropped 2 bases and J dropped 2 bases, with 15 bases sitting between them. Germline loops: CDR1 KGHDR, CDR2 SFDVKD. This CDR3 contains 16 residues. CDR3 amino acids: CATSDSVAGSTYEQYF. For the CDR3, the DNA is TGTGCCACCAGTGATTCCGTGGCAGGCAGCACCTACGAGCAGTACTTC.

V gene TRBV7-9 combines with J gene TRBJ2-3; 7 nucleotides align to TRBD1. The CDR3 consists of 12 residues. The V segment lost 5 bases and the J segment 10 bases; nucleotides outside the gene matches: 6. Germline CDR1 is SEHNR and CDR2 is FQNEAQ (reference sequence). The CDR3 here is CASSPGQAPQYF. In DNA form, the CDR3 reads TGTGCCAGCAGCCCCGGACAGGCTCCGCAGTATTTT.

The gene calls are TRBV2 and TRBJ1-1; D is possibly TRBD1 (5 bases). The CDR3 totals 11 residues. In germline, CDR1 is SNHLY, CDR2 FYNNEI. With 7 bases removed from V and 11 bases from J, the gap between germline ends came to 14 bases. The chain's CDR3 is CASKKEGDAFF. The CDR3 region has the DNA TGTGCCAGCAAGAAGGAAGGGGATGCTTTCTTT.

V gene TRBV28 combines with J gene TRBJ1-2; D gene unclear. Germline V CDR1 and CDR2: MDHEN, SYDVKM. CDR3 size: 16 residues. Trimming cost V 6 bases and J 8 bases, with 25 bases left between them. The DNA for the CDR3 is TGTGCCAGCAGCCCTCTGGGTGGGCTCCGGGCTACGGGCTACACCTTC. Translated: CASSPLGGLRATGYTF.

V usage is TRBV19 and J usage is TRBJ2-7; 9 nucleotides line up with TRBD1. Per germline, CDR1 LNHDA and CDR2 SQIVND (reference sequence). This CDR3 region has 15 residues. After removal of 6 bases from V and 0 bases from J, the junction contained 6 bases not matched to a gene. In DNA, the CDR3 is TGTGCCAGTAGCTGGGGGACAGGGAGCTCCTACGAGCAGTACTTC. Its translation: CASSWGTGSSYEQYF.

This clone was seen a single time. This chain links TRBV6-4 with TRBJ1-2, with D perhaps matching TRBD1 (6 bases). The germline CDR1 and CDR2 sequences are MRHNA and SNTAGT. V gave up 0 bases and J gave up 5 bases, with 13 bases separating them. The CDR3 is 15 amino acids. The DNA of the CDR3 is TGTGCCAGCAGTGACTCCGCGGGGGCCGTTTATGGCTACACCTTC. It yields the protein CASSDSAGAVYGYTF.

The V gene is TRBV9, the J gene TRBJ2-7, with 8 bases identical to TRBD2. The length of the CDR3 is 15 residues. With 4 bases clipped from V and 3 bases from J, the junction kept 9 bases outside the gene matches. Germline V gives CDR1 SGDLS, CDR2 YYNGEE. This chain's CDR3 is CASSTSGGAYYEQYF. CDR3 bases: TGTGCCAGCAGCACGTCCGGGGGGGCCTACTACGAGCAGTACTTC.

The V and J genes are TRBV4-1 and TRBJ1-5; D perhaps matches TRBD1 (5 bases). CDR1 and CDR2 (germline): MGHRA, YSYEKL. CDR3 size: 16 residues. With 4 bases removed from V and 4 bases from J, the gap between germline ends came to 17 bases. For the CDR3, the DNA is TGCGCCAGCAGCCGAGGACAAGACGGGCCTAATCAGCCCCAGCATTTT. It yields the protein CASSRGQDGPNQPQHF.

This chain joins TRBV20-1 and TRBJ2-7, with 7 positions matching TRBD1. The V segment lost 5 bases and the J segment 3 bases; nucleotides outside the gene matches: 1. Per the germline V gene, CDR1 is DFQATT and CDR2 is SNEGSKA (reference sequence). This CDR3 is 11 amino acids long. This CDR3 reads CSAYRGYEQYF. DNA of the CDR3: TGCAGTGCTTACAGGGGCTACGAGCAGTACTTC.

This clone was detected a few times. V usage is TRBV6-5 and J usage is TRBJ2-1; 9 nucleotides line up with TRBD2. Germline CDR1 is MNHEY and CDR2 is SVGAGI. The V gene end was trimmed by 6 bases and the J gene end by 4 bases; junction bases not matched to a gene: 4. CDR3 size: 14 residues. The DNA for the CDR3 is TGTGCCAGCAGAGCGGGAGGAGGATACAATGAGCAGTTCTTC. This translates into CASRAGGGYNEQFF.

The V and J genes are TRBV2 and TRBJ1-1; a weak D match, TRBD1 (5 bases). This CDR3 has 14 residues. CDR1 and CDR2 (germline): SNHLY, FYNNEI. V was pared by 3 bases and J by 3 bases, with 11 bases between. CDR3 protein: CASSDEAGDTEAFF. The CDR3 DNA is TGTGCCAGCAGTGATGAGGCGGGGGACACTGAAGCTTTCTTT.

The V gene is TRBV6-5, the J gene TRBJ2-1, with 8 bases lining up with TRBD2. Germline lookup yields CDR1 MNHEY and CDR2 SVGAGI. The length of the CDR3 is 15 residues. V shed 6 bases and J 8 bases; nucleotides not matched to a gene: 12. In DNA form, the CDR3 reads TGTGCCAGCAGGAGGAGCGGGAGCCCGGGGGATGAGCAGTTCTTC. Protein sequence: CASRRSGSPGDEQFF.

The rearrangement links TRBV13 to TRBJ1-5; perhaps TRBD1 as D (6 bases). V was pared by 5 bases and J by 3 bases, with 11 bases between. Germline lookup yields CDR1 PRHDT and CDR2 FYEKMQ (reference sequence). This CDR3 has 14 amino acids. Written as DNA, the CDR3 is TGTGCCAGCAGCCTAAGGGACACCAATCAGCCCCAGCATTTT. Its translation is CASSLRDTNQPQHF.

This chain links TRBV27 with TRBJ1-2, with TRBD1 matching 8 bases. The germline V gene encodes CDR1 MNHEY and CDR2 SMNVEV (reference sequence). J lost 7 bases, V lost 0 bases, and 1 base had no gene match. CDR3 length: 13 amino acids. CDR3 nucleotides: TGTGCCAGCAGTTTATCGACAGGGGTTGGCTACACCTTC. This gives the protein CASSLSTGVGYTF.

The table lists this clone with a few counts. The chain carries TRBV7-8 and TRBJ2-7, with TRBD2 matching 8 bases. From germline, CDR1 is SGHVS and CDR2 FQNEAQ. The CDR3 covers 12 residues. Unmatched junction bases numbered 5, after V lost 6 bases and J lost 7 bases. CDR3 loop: CASSHPGGEQYF. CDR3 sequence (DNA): TGTGCCAGCAGTCACCCGGGAGGGGAGCAGTACTTC.

CDR3: CATSRGGFEKLFF. The DNA of the CDR3 is TGTGCCACCAGCAGAGGGGGGTTTGAAAAACTGTTTTTT. The genes are TRBV15 and TRBJ1-4; possible D gene TRBD1, 5 bases. This CDR3 is 13 amino acids long. Trimming shortened V by 1 base and J by 7 bases, and 7 bases separated the two germline ends. Per germline, CDR1 LNHNV and CDR2 YYDKDF (reference sequence).

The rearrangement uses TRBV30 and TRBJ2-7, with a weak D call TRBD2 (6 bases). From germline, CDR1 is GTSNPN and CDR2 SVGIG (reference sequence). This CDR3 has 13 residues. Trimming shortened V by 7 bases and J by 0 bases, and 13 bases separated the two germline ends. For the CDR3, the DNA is TGTGCCTCGACTAGGGACGGCTCCTACGAGCAGTACTTC. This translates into CASTRDGSYEQYF.

CDR3 nucleotides: TGTGCCAGCTCACCACCGACAGGGTCGGAGCAGTACTTC. It codes for CASSPPTGSEQYF. This chain links TRBV18 with TRBJ2-7, with TRBD1 matching 7 bases. Trimming cost V 0 bases and J 7 bases; bases outside gene matches: 3. The germline V gene has CDR1 KGHSH and CDR2 LQKENI. This CDR3 has 13 residues. Using reference TRBV18 and TRBJ2-7 for the parts outside the CDR3, the full variable domain is NAGVMQNPRHLVRRRGQEARLRCSPMKGHSHVYWYRQLPEEGLKFMVYLQKENIIDESGMPKERFSAEFPKEGPSILRIQQVVRGDSAAYFCASSPPTGSEQYFGPGTRLTVT.

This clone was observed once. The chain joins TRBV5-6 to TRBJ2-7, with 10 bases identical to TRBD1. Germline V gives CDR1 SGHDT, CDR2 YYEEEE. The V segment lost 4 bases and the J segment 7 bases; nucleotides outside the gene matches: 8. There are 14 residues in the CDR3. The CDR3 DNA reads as TGTGCCAGCAGCCGGGACAGGGGCTTCGGGGAGCAGTACTTC. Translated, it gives CASSRDRGFGEQYF.